This TCR beta chain was identified in a study of early T cells in non-severe SARS-CoV-2 infection. Study background: Bulk RNA isolated from unsorted whole blood underwent sequencing; chains were not paired.

Germline V gene sequence: CDR1 LNHNV, CDR2 YYDKDF (reference sequence). V lost 5 bases and J 6 bases, leaving 13 bases between the germline ends. The CDR3 is 13 amino acids. Individual cDNA molecules each received unique molecular identifiers attached to them. TCRdb re-called the 5' RACE reads with MiXCR, one entry per CDR3 protein. The repertoire holds 70,000 to 85,000 distinct CDR3 sequences, with around 10% as singletons. General study results and limits: VDJdb matching favored anti-spike CD8 responses, missing private and CD4 specificities.

This clonotype has just a few counts. Its antigen is not identified. The sequenced sample was whole blood. V usage is TRBV15 and J usage is TRBJ1-1; D is unclear. The sequence was obtained from an adult who was a healthcare worker with PCR-confirmed SARS-CoV-2 infection or an uninfected control (not recorded which). The CDR3 region is CATSGPGRSEAFF. In nucleotides, the CDR3 is TGTGCCACCAGCGGCCCCGGTCGGTCTGAAGCTTTCTTT.